Listed here is a single TCR beta chain. Its antigen is unknown. No base qualities exist here, and no much larger clone lies one base off it. The data belong to a study of cytomegalovirus exposure and HLA in healthy donors (dated by TCRdb to about 2017). With regard to the full study: According to an earlier analysis of a few hundred of the donors, 150 million to 200 million T cells yielded 117 million unique TCR beta sequences and 276 Gb of sequence data. An early release that covered more than 550 HLA-typed donors contained approximately 320 gigabases of sequencing data and about 93 million unique TCR sequences. Of the roughly 400 genotyped donors, around 81% fell in the genetic ancestry cluster associated with self-reported Caucasian donors. The study aimed to test whether cataloging public T cell receptors could reveal signatures of past pathogen exposure. Using immunosequencing, the study profiled T cell repertoires from some 670 subjects and related those repertoires to cytomegalovirus serostatus. Besides the first cohort of 666 subjects, a separate validation cohort made up of roughly 130 different subjects was used. The study combined high-throughput TCR immunosequencing, statistical association of individual TCRs with disease status, and machine learning to predict cytomegalovirus infection status. In a later analysis, previously published TCR beta repertoires from 550 to 750 donors were re-analyzed and high-resolution HLA genotyping was added so that TCR occurrence patterns could be studied. Rather than drawing on any new phenotypic data, the later analysis identified candidate immune exposures from TCR beta sequences and the way those sequences occurred across donors. An earlier analysis of some 600 of the donors applied high-throughput TCR beta sequencing to assess whether each TCR beta V gene segment acted as functional or pseudogenic. Donor age, sex, ethnicity and CMV serostatus were compiled together with the repertoire data. Genome-wide SNP genotypes for about 55% of the roughly 670 donors were used in a later genetic analysis, which treated that subset as a discovery cohort. All discovery cohort repertoires had been generated on a single sequencing platform. Both class I and class II loci were covered by HLA typing, at four-digit resolution. Typing coverage differed by locus: A, B, C, DRB1 and DQB1 were typed in roughly 620-640 donors, DQA1 in about 500, DPA1 in approximately 600, and DPB1 in approximately 450. Five DR-DQ haplotypes were handled as single units for association and clustering because linkage in the cohort was strong. On average, approximately 250,000 unique TCR beta nucleotide sequences were sequenced per donor among roughly 430 genotyped donors of the cohort, with around 19% of those sequences being non-productive. Results the study describes overall, beyond this receptor: Strong co-occurrence of HLA alleles, especially DR and DQ, made assigning TCR associations to individual alleles difficult. A later analysis found that most CMV-associated TCR beta chains appeared HLA-restricted, with HLA associations seemingly driven largely by CMV exposure. A later analysis associated 17,000 or so TCR beta sequences with specific HLA alleles at a false discovery rate of 0.05. The earlier analysis of fewer than 750 of the donors excluded roughly 16 rarely observed V segments, including chromosome 9 orphons, because counts were too low. Three of the identified cytomegalovirus-associated TCR beta chains were confirmed in vitro to be specific for cytomegalovirus antigens. A later analysis reported that several top co-occurrence clusters appeared linked to parvovirus B19, influenza, CMV and Epstein-Barr virus. Roughly uniform sequencing depth across donors was assumed in presence/absence analyses, although this assumption may not hold. A group of highly shared sequence variants was considered likely to be a technical artifact of the sequencing pipeline. Immune exposure information for the cohort was limited to CMV serostatus. According to a later genetic analysis, donors in an Asian-associated ancestry cluster had fewer N-insertions in productive TCRs than the approximately 700-donor mean. A later analysis found that TCR association rates varied across HLA loci, with DRB1 alleles showing the most associated TCRs and HLA-C alleles the fewest. HLA typing was unavailable for some donors at each locus, so association tests used only the typed subset. Correlated functional status among segregating V segments might be attributable to linkage disequilibrium, but an unknown experimental factor could not be ruled out. A further reported finding was that TCR beta sequences accurately predicted the HLA-A and HLA-B alleles for most subjects in the first cohort. Broadly in line with IMGT annotations, most TCR beta V segments showed up in productive rearrangements about 90% or about 30% of the time in an earlier analysis of 587 of the donors. Cytomegalovirus status was reported to be diagnosed by the classifier with high specificity and sensitivity in both the original and validation cohorts. In a later analysis, HLA-associated TCR beta chains showed more clonal expansion and lower generation probabilities than non-associated chains that were equally common. Some IMGT-functional V segments, including TRBV6-2 and TRBV6-3, could not be told apart with the 87-base-pair reads, so those segments were excluded. Across donors, most TCR sequences were observed very rarely, whereas some public TCRs were present in many individuals. A total of around 150 TCR beta chains were listed by the study as associated with cytomegalovirus. Only TCR beta chains were sequenced in this cohort, and the absence of alpha or paired-chain data limited detectable features. An association between a missense DCLRE1C variant and V-gene and J-gene trimming of TCR beta chains was found in a later genetic analysis and replicated in an independent cohort. The authors suggested that the approach could potentially be extended to other disease states and immunological phenotypes.

Spanning cysteine to phenylalanine, the CDR3 consists of 16 amino acids. This entry keeps only the CDR3 DNA: 48 bases, framed from base 1. The V and J ends are trimmed by 1 base and 3 bases, leaving 16 bases between them. Looking up the germline V gene (reference sequence) yields CDR1 MNHEY and CDR2 SMNVEV. Library preparation used the immunoSEQ multiplex PCR assay. The multiplex PCR relied on a mix of 60 forward primers for TCR Vbeta segments and 13 reverse primers for TCR Jbeta segments. The CDR3 region of rearranged TCR beta genes was amplified from genomic DNA with a multiplex PCR assay. The Illumina HiSeq System was used to sequence the amplified TCR beta libraries as 87-base-pair reads. As for the authors' bioinformatics: In a later analysis, 80 million or so unique TCR beta chains were counted across the roughly 700 repertoires, and around 11 million of these chains were shared by at least two donors. Raw reads were error-corrected and collapsed into unique sequences by a nearest-neighbor algorithm in which closely related sequences were merged to remove PCR and sequencing errors. CDR3 sequences were aligned to IMGT reference sequences to assign V, D and J gene segments. For a sequence to be retained, a match of at least six nucleotides to both a V gene segment and a J gene segment was required. Rearrangements were classified as productive when the CDR3 lacked stop codons and remained in frame with V and J, and all other rearrangements were classified as non-productive. CDR3 was defined according to IMGT convention as the region running from the second conserved V-encoded cysteine to the conserved J-encoded phenylalanine. In an earlier analysis of around 570 of the donors, sequences lacking an unambiguous match to a single V gene segment were excluded. An earlier analysis of a few hundred of the donors called V segments functional above 56.7% productive rearrangements and segregating when the between-donor standard deviation exceeded 5%. A statistical classification framework was built for diagnosing cytomegalovirus status from the catalog of TCR beta chain sequences. In a later analysis, TCR nucleotide sequences were compared against IMGT/GENE-DB human TR gene sequences so that V and J genes could be assigned. In a later analysis, CDR3 sequences and most-parsimonious VDJ recombination scenarios were assigned using the TCRdist pipeline. In a later analysis, each TCR beta chain was defined by its CDR3 amino acid sequence together with its V-gene family, and reads lacking a unique V-gene family were excluded. As a way to deal with suspected cross-contamination and a sequencing artifact, a later analysis dropped 450 to 700 nucleotide sequences that were highly shared and had low generation probability. For each public chain, a later analysis derived a clonal expansion index from normalized ranks of inferred template counts within each repertoire. In a later analysis, generation probabilities were computed using a VDJ recombination model fitted to out-of-frame rearrangements, and the results were checked against IGoR. Hypergeometric tests were used in a later analysis to score TCR-TCR, TCR-HLA and TCR-CMV co-occurrence, with a repertoire-size bias correction applied to the TCR pairs. A later analysis estimated false discovery rates by permuting HLA or CMV assignments 20 times. In a later analysis, co-occurring TCRs were grouped using DBSCAN, and TCRdist sequence similarity was added for clustering within HLA-allele-positive subsets. Co-occurrence clustering excluded repertoires with fewer than 30,000 or more than 120,000 public chains, plus five with anomalous nucleotide sharing. This is the immuneACCESS table as TCRdb keeps it, with only in-frame sequences that have V and J called. A part of the clones is gone; compared with another copy, unresolved V genes explain less than half, and the rest is unexplained. V, J and clone size are taken as reported in that table, and D and trimming were inferred from the DNA itself. Recorded for this sample are more than 85,000 clones; 75% to 80% of them occurred a single time. The biggest ten clones account for approximately 8% of the sample.

The cohort was made up of roughly 670 healthy bone marrow donors. All cohort members were sampled while nominally healthy, although unrecorded immune exposures were likely present. The donor was CMV seronegative and belonged to the group of under 400 seronegative cohort members. A peripheral blood sample was collected from each donor, and TCR beta sequencing was performed on peripheral blood mononuclear cells. The Qiagen DNeasy Blood Extraction Kit was used to extract genomic DNA from the blood cell samples. The clonotype comes from a female donor in good health and CMV-seronegative. The sequenced sample consisted of PBMCs. This chain joins TRBV27 to TRBJ2-7, and TRBD2 may be the D gene, going by 6 matching bases. Here is the DNA: TGTGCCAGCAGTTTATTACGGGGGAATAACCGCTACGAGCAGTACTTC. It translates as CASSLLRGNNRYEQYF.